This T cell receptor (beta chain) was captured by sequencing in a study of T cell changes during pregnancy in multiple sclerosis. Using immunoSEQ multiplex PCR, the repertoire was profiled, and TCRdb retains in-frame clones only, with some absent. The repertoire holds roughly 40,000 clones, with around 90% as singletons. This clone appeared a few times. CDR3 length equals 14 residues. Germline V CDR1 and CDR2: MNHEY, SVGAGI. V was shortened by 8 bases and J by 4 bases, with 17 bases between the two germline ends. This specimen consisted of CD4+ T cells from peripheral blood mononuclear cells, obtained before pregnancy. The V and J genes are TRBV6-5 and TRBJ1-1; D might be TRBD1 (6 bases). This receptor was identified in a female donor with multiple sclerosis, enrolled in a pregnancy study. CDR3 DNA: TGTGCCAGCGGACAACAGGGTTTGAGCACTGAAGCTTTCTTT. Translation: CASGQQGLSTEAFF.